This T cell receptor (beta chain) was sequenced in a study of cytomegalovirus exposure and HLA in healthy donors. The germline V gene encodes CDR1 SGHTA and CDR2 FQGTGA. With V trimmed by 5 bases and J by 1 base, 4 bases remained unmatched. This CDR3 spans 15 amino acids. Study-wide findings and caveats: In a later analysis, first-cohort TCR clusters were found to tend to co-occur in the 95 to 150 validation repertoires. Cytomegalovirus association was assigned to more than 150 TCR beta chains.

Some clones are missing from TCRdb's copy, which holds only in-frame ones; the method was immunoSEQ multiplex PCR. The table includes 50,000 or so clones, approximately 89% detected once. To note about this clone: Its antigen is still unknown.

This TCR came from a young woman in good health and CMV-seropositive. The chain couples TRBV7-3 to TRBJ2-3; TRBD1 matches at 9 bases. Sequencing used PBMCs. The CDR3: CASSKGTGRTDTQYF. Here the CDR3 DNA reads TGTGCCAGCAGCAAAGGGACAGGGCGCACAGATACGCAGTATTTT. Full variable domain (rest looked up from reference TRBV7-3 and TRBJ2-3): GAGVSQTPSNKVTEKGKYVELRCDPISGHTALYWYRQSLGQGPEFLIYFQGTGAADDSGLPNDRFFAVRPEGSVSTLKIQRTERGDSAVYLCASSKGTGRTDTQYFGPGTRLTVL.